This passage covers 26 T cell receptor beta chains from one sample sequenced in a study of blood T cell repertoires in COVID-19. Some clones are missing from TCRdb's copy, which holds only in-frame ones; the method was immunoSEQ multiplex PCR. The repertoire consists of 50,000 to 65,000 clones, with around 83% occurring once and the leading ten covering around 6.5%. The sequencing input was peripheral blood. These receptors were taken from a human donor in a cohort sampled during active COVID-19.

For the CDR3, the DNA is TGTGCCAGCAGTCTACTCGGGACAGGTGTATACGAGCAGTACTTC. It is translated as CASSLLGTGVYEQYF. The gene calls are TRBV6-5 and TRBJ2-7; 8 bases are a match to TRBD1. V shed 5 bases and J 4 bases; nucleotides not matched to a gene: 10. Per germline, CDR1 MNHEY and CDR2 SVGAGI. CDR3 length: 15 amino acids.

This clone has a single count. The chain has TRBV5-8 and TRBJ2-3; perhaps TRBD2 as D (6 bases). The CDR3 sequence is 14 residues long. The ends were cut back, 4 bases at V and 2 bases at J, with 11 bases in the middle. Germline CDR1 SGHTS, CDR2 YDEGEE. CDR3 in amino acids: CASSPTGVTDTQYF. The DNA for the CDR3 is TGTGCCAGCAGCCCCACGGGAGTCACAGATACGCAGTATTTT.

The V gene is TRBV2, the J gene TRBJ2-1, with 10 bases lining up with TRBD2. Losses at the gene ends were 1 base for V and 2 bases for J; bases not matched to a gene: 2. The CDR3 runs 16 residues. CDR1 and CDR2 from the germline V gene are SNHLY and FYNNEI. CDR3 nucleotide sequence: TGTGCCAGCAGTGAAGGGAGCGGGAGGGCCTACAATGAGCAGTTCTTC. This translates into CASSEGSGRAYNEQFF. The whole variable domain, remainder taken from reference TRBV2 and TRBJ2-1, is EPEVTQTPSHQVTQMGQEVILRCVPISNHLYFYWYRQILGQKVEFLVSFYNNEISEKSEIFDDQFSVERPDGSNFTLKIRSTKLEDSAMYFCASSEGSGRAYNEQFFGPGTRLTVL.

The rearrangement joins TRBV20-1 to TRBJ2-3; 12 nucleotides line up with TRBD2. Germline CDR1 and CDR2: DFQATT and SNEGSKA (reference sequence). V lost 3 bases, J lost 10 bases, and 20 bases stayed unmatched. This CDR3 is 18 amino acids long. CDR3 sequence (DNA): TGCAGTGCTAGTGAAACCGGGACTAGCGGGCCCCGGAGCCCAGCGCAGTATTTT. Its translation is CSASETGTSGPRSPAQYF.

This chain connects TRBV5-5 to TRBJ2-1; D is undetermined. Deletions cut 0 bases from V and 3 bases from J, with 10 bases between. The germline gives CDR1 SGHKS, CDR2 YYEKEE (reference sequence). The CDR3 covers 15 residues. This CDR3 reads CASSLVGLGYNEQFF. The CDR3 DNA sequence: TGTGCCAGCAGCTTGGTCGGTCTTGGCTACAATGAGCAGTTCTTC.

The CDR3 region is CASSYSRRQPNTEAFF. The CDR3 bases are TGTGCCAGCAGTTACTCGAGGAGGCAGCCAAACACTGAAGCTTTCTTT. V usage is TRBV6-5 and J usage is TRBJ1-1, with unresolved D. The CDR3 sequence is 16 residues long. V lost 0 bases, J lost 2 bases, and 13 bases lay in between. Per germline, CDR1 MNHEY and CDR2 SVGAGI.

The V gene is TRBV7-9, the J gene TRBJ2-2, with a tentative D call TRBD1 (5 bases). With 1 base removed from V and 2 bases from J, the gap between germline ends came to 11 bases. The germline gives CDR1 SEHNR, CDR2 FQNEAQ (reference sequence). The CDR3 has 16 residues. The CDR3 loop reads CASSLGRQKNTGELFF. CDR3 DNA sequence: TGTGCCAGCAGCTTAGGCAGACAGAAAAACACCGGGGAGCTGTTTTTT.

V usage is TRBV29-1 and J usage is TRBJ1-1; 7 bases are shared with TRBD1. The junction had 8 bases not matched to a gene; V was cut back by 4 bases and J by 0 bases. This CDR3 comprises 15 residues. Germline loops: CDR1 SQVTM, CDR2 ANQGSEA. CDR3 loop: CSVVSTGVVNTEAFF. The CDR3 nucleotides are TGCAGCGTTGTTTCCACAGGGGTGGTGAACACTGAAGCTTTCTTT.

J is TRBJ1-4 and V is TRBV18; no clear D. Germline CDR1 is KGHSH and CDR2 is LQKENI. The CDR3 is 17 amino acids. V was shortened by 0 bases and J by 3 bases, with 14 bases between the two germline ends. Written as DNA, the CDR3 is TGTGCCAGCTCACCACCAGGGAGCCGTTTTGCTAATGAAAAACTGTTTTTT. As protein: CASSPPGSRFANEKLFF.

The chain recombines TRBV2 with TRBJ1-2; 9 positions agree with TRBD1. Germline loops: CDR1 SNHLY, CDR2 FYNNEI. The CDR3 contains 15 residues. The V segment lost 3 bases and the J segment 4 bases; nucleotides outside the gene matches: 6. The DNA for the CDR3 is TGTGCCAGCAGTGAGACAGGGGGTCCGGGCTATGGCTACACCTTC. Its translation: CASSETGGPGYGYTF. The entire variable domain, with the rest obtained from reference TRBV2 and TRBJ1-2, is as follows: EPEVTQTPSHQVTQMGQEVILRCVPISNHLYFYWYRQILGQKVEFLVSFYNNEISEKSEIFDDQFSVERPDGSNFTLKIRSTKLEDSAMYFCASSETGGPGYGYTFGSGTRLTVV.

The CDR3 DNA follows: TGTGCCAGCAGCGTAGGAAACCGGGACTACGGATCTGAGACCCAGTACTTC. As protein: CASSVGNRDYGSETQYF. V and J are TRBV9 and TRBJ2-5; 7 nucleotides align to TRBD2. The CDR3 contains 17 residues. V gave up 0 bases and J gave up 5 bases; unmatched junction bases: 13. Germline CDR1 SGDLS, CDR2 YYNGEE.

The J gene is TRBJ1-5, the V gene TRBV19, with D possibly being TRBD1 (5 bases). Deletions cut 3 bases from V and 7 bases from J, with 10 bases between. Germline V gene data show CDR1 as LNHDA and CDR2 as SQIVND (reference sequence). The CDR3 extends over 13 amino acids. CDR3 sequence: CASSMGGRQPQHF. The DNA of the CDR3 is TGTGCCAGTAGTATGGGGGGTCGACAGCCCCAGCATTTT.

The chain joins TRBV7-9 to TRBJ1-2; 11 nucleotides agree with TRBD1. Trimming at V came to 5 bases and at J to 7 bases, leaving 9 bases not matched to a gene. From germline, CDR1 is SEHNR and CDR2 FQNEAQ (reference sequence). This CDR3 region has 15 residues. DNA of the CDR3: TGTGCCAGCAGCCGACCGGGACAGGGGGTGGGTGGCTACACCTTC. It yields the protein CASSRPGQGVGGYTF.

The J gene is TRBJ2-1, the V gene TRBV5-4; no clear D. V shed 5 bases and J shed 1 base, with 19 bases lying between them. From germline, CDR1 is SGHNT and CDR2 YYREEE (reference sequence). The CDR3 extends over 17 amino acids. Here the CDR3 reads CASSTRRGAVSYNEQFF. The CDR3 DNA reads as TGTGCCAGCAGTACCCGTCGCGGTGCGGTTTCCTACAATGAGCAGTTCTTC.

V usage is TRBV29-1 and J usage is TRBJ2-3, with D hard to call. The V gene's germline CDR1 is SQVTM and CDR2 ANQGSEA. Trimming cost V 7 bases and J 0 bases, with 8 bases left between them. The CDR3 covers 12 residues. CDR3 sequence reads: CSAEHSTDTQYF. For the CDR3, the DNA is TGCAGCGCGGAGCATAGCACAGATACGCAGTATTTT.

J is TRBJ2-1 and V is TRBV23-1; D is possibly TRBD2 (6 bases). TRBV23-1 belongs to the ORF category, with a function that is uncertain. The CDR3 is 16 amino acids. The V end lost 8 bases, the J end lost 5 bases, and 22 bases lay between the germline ends. The CDR3 region has the DNA TGCGCCAGCCTTTCTAGCACACCACGCGGGGACAATGAGCAGTTCTTC. Amino acids: CASLSSTPRGDNEQFF.

This chain joins TRBV6-5 and TRBJ1-5; D uncertain. CDR1 MNHEY and CDR2 SVGAGI come from the germline V gene. The CDR3 sequence is 14 residues long. Trimming took 7 bases from V and 4 from J, leaving 14 bases between them. The CDR3 reads CASTVGRPNQPQHF. The CDR3, as DNA: TGTGCCAGCACAGTGGGCAGGCCTAATCAGCCCCAGCATTTT.

The rearrangement joins TRBV29-1 to TRBJ2-5; 10 bases fit TRBD2. J gave up 5 bases and V 2 bases, and 8 bases lay outside the gene matches. The germline V gene encodes CDR1 SQVTM and CDR2 ANQGSEA. This CDR3 region has 15 residues. Here the CDR3 reads CSVELSGRADETQYF. The CDR3 region has the DNA TGCAGCGTTGAACTGAGCGGGAGGGCCGATGAGACCCAGTACTTC.

The gene calls are TRBV7-9 and TRBJ2-1; 13 bases map to TRBD2. The CDR3 has 16 residues. V gave up 5 bases and J gave up 6 bases; unmatched junction bases: 7. CDR1 SEHNR and CDR2 FQNEAQ come from the germline V gene (reference sequence). CDR3 nucleotides: TGTGCCAGCAGCGGCAGGACTAGCGGGAGACCCAATGAGCAGTTCTTC. Its translation is CASSGRTSGRPNEQFF.

V gene TRBV6-5 combines with J gene TRBJ1-1; TRBD1 might be the D (6 bases). CDR1 is MNHEY and CDR2 is SVGAGI in the germline V gene. CDR3 length: 14 residues. V lost 2 bases and J 3 bases, leaving 10 bases between the germline ends. The CDR3 loop is CASSYRGGDTEAFF. The CDR3, as DNA: TGTGCCAGCAGTTACAGGGGGGGGGACACTGAAGCTTTCTTT.

V usage is TRBV20-1 and J usage is TRBJ2-7; TRBD2 agrees at 8 bases. The V and J ends lost 3 bases and 6 bases, in that order; junction bases with no gene match: 13. Per the germline V gene, CDR1 is DFQATT and CDR2 is SNEGSKA (reference sequence). The length of the CDR3 is 15 residues. The CDR3 DNA is TGCAGTGCTAGTCCCCTCGGGGGGGCGTCAACCGAGCAGTACTTC. It is translated as CSASPLGGASTEQYF.

The chain links TRBV5-1 to TRBJ2-7; 11 bases are shared with TRBD2. The V segment lost 4 bases and the J segment 2 bases; nucleotides outside the gene matches: 8. CDR3 size: 16 residues. Germline V gene sequence: CDR1 SGHRS, CDR2 YFSETQ. The CDR3 DNA reads TGCGCCAGCAGCCTTTTAGCGGGAGGGACCACCTACGAGCAGTACTTC. Amino acids: CASSLLAGGTTYEQYF.

CDR3 amino acids: CASRQTGGQFEKLFF. The DNA of the CDR3 is TGCGCCAGCAGACAAACAGGGGGCCAATTCGAAAAACTGTTTTTT. The rearrangement joins TRBV5-1 to TRBJ1-4, with 9 bases aligning to TRBD1. V was clipped by 5 bases and J by 8 bases; unmatched bases: 10. Germline CDR1 reads SGHRS; CDR2 reads YFSETQ. CDR3 length: 15 residues.

In this sample, this clone turned up once. This chain connects TRBV2 to TRBJ2-5; D uncertain. The germline V gene encodes CDR1 SNHLY and CDR2 FYNNEI. Trimming removed 7 bases from V and 1 base from J, with 10 bases in between. The CDR3 spans 13 residues. CDR3 DNA sequence: TGTGCCAGCATCCGCGTCCTCCAAGAGACCCAGTACTTC. Encoded protein: CASIRVLQETQYF. Based on the CDR3 plus reference TRBV2 and TRBJ2-5, the full variable domain is EPEVTQTPSHQVTQMGQEVILRCVPISNHLYFYWYRQILGQKVEFLVSFYNNEISEKSEIFDDQFSVERPDGSNFTLKIRSTKLEDSAMYFCASIRVLQETQYFGPGTRLLVL.

J is TRBJ2-1 and V is TRBV11-2; 7 bases are shared with TRBD2. The length of the CDR3 is 14 residues. Unmatched junction bases numbered 4, after V lost 4 bases and J lost 4 bases. Germline V CDR1 and CDR2: SGHAT, FQNNGV. Written as DNA, the CDR3 is TGTGCCAGCAGCTCCCTAGCGGCTTACAATGAGCAGTTCTTC. Residues: CASSSLAAYNEQFF.

The rearrangement joins TRBV11-3 to TRBJ1-1; D gene uncertain. Trimming removed 4 bases from V and 1 base from J, with 13 bases in between. Looked up from germline, CDR1 is SGHNT and CDR2 is YENEEA. The CDR3 length is 15 residues. DNA of the CDR3: TGTGCCAGCAGCTCCAACTCTGGGCAGAACACTGAAGCTTTCTTT. Its translation is CASSSNSGQNTEAFF.